This TCR beta chain came from a study of T cell responses to AZD1222 COVID-19 vaccine. General study points: Repertoire sampling occurred only after the peak T cell response.

Germline V gene data show CDR1 as MNHNS and CDR2 as SASEGT. This CDR3 comprises 16 residues. V was clipped by 0 bases and J by 9 bases; unmatched bases: 10. Profiling relied on immunoSEQ multiplex PCR, and the TCRdb table lists in-frame clones only, not all of them. The repertoire holds roughly 180,000 clones, with 75% to 90% as singletons. In the case of this clone: Its matching antigen is unknown.

The specimen comprised peripheral blood, sampled on day 0 of AZD1222 vaccination. V and J are TRBV6-1 and TRBJ2-2; 7 nucleotides agree with TRBD1. The TCR comes from an adult in good health. The CDR3 region has the DNA TGTGCCAGCAGTGAAGCTAGAGGGGGCCTTTCCAGGGAGCTGTTTTTT. Its translation is CASSEARGGLSRELFF.